This TCR beta chain was captured in a study of control samples from healthy donors and cancer patients. Germline values: CDR1 LNHDA, CDR2 SQIVND (reference sequence). The CDR3 sequence is 16 residues long. After removal of 2 bases from V and 6 bases from J, the junction contained 7 bases not matched to a gene. Using immunoSEQ multiplex PCR, the repertoire was profiled, and TCRdb retains in-frame clones only, with some absent. The repertoire includes about 170,000 clones, just over 85% of them detected once, and nearly 5% sits in the top ten. This rearrangement joins TRBV19 to TRBJ2-2; 9 bases are shared with TRBD1. The sequenced sample was blood. This TCR was recovered from a woman in her 30s in good health. This CDR3 reads CASSILTGGMSGELFF. The CDR3 bases are TGTGCCAGTAGTATACTCACAGGGGGCATGTCCGGGGAGCTGTTTTTT.